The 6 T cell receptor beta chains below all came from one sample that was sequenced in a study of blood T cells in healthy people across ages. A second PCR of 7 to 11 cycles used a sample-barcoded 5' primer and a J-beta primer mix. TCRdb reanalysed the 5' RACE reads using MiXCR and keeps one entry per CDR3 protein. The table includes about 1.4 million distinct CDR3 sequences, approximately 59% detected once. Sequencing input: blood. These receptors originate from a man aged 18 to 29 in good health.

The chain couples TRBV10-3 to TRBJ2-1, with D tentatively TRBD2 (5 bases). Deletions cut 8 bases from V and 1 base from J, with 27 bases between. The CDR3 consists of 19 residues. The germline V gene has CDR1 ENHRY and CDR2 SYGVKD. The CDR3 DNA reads TGTGCCATCGCCACTCCGGGGTCTTTGAACCCTAGGTCCTACAATGAGCAGTTCTTC. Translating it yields CAIATPGSLNPRSYNEQFF.

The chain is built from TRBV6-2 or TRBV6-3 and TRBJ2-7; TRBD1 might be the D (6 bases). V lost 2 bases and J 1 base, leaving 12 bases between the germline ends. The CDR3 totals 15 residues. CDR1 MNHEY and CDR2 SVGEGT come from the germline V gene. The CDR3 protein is CASSYDDRPSYEQYF. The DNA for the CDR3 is TGTGCCAGCAGTTACGATGACAGGCCTTCCTACGAGCAGTACTTC.

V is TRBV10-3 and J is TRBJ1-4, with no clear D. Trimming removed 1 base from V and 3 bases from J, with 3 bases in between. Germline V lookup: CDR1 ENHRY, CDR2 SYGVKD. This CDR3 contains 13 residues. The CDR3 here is CAISEWPNEKLFF. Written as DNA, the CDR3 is TGTGCCATCAGTGAGTGGCCTAATGAAAAACTGTTTTTT.

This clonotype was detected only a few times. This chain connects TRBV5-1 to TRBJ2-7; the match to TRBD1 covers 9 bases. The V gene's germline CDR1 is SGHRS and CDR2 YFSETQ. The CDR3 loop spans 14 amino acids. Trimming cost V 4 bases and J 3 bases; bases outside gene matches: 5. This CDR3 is CASSPKDRGYEQYF. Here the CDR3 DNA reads TGCGCCAGCAGCCCAAAGGACAGGGGCTACGAGCAGTACTTC.

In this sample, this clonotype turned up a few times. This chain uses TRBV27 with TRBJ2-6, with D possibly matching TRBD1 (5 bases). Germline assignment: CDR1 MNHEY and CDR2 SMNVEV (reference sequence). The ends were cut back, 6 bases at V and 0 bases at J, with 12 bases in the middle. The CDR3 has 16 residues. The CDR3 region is CASSIRAPSGANVLTF. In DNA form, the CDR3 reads TGTGCCAGCAGCATCAGGGCCCCCTCTGGGGCCAACGTCCTGACTTTC.

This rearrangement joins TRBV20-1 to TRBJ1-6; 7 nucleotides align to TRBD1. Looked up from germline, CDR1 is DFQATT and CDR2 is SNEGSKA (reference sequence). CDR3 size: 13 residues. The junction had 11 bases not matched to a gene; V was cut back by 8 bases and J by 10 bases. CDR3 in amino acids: CSTEDRQGSPLHF. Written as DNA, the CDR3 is TGCAGTACTGAGGACAGGCAGGGATCACCCCTCCACTTT.